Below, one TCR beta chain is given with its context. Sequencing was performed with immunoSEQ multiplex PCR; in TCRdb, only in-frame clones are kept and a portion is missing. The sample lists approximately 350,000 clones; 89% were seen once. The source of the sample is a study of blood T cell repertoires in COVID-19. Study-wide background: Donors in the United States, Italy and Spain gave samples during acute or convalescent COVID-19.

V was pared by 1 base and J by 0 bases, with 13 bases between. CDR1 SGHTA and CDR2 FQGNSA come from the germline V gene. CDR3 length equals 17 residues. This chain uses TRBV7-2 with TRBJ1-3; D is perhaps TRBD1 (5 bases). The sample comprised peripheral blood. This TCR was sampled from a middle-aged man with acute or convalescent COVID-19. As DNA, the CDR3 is TGTGCCAGCAGCTTAGTTCCCGACAGATTCTCTGGAAACACCATATATTTT. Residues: CASSLVPDRFSGNTIYF.